Sequencing of this T cell receptor beta chain was carried out in a study of shared clonotypes between healthy human individuals. In its sample, this clone was seen a few times. TCRdb's table, derived via immunoSEQ multiplex PCR, lists solely in-frame clones and lacks some. The sample has some 1 million clones, about 80% seen once. There are 14 residues in the CDR3. CDR1 is WSHSY and CDR2 is SAAADI in the germline V gene. The V segment lost 6 bases and the J segment 6 bases; nucleotides outside the gene matches: 3. Sequencing was performed on memory CD4+ T cells sorted from blood. Regarding subset: CD45RA-negative fraction. The gene calls are TRBV10-2 and TRBJ1-4; 11 bases are shared with TRBD1. This clonotype originated in a man in his late teens or twenties in good health. DNA for the CDR3: TGCGCCAGCAGAAAGGGACAGGGGGATGAAAAACTGTTTTTT. As protein: CASRKGQGDEKLFF.